A selection of T cell receptor beta chains follows, all from one sample in a study of early T cells in non-severe SARS-CoV-2 infection. MiXCR, run by TCRdb on the 5' RACE reads, gives a single entry per CDR3 protein. The sample includes about 55,000 distinct CDR3 sequences, under 8% of them seen just once. The material was whole blood, obtained at baseline. These receptors were taken from an adult who was a healthcare worker with PCR-confirmed SARS-CoV-2 infection or an uninfected control (not recorded which). Both conserved end residues are part of each CDR3. A D gene is named only where the DNA matches it firmly. Not all rows give a size; the values are once, few, many and, for expanded clones, a class.

J: TRBJ2-6
V: TRBV7-6
size: few
D: TRBD2
CDR3: CASSPTGGSGANVLTF
DNA: TGTGCCAGCAGCCCTACGGGGGGCTCTGGGGCCAACGTCCTGACTTTC

J: TRBJ2-7
V: TRBV20-1
size: -
D: -
CDR3: CSARTSSYEQYF
DNA: TGCAGTGCTAGAACTAGCTCCTACGAGCAGTACTTC

J: TRBJ2-1
V: TRBV7-6
size: many
D: -
CDR3: CASSLEGRAYNEQFF
DNA: TGTGCCAGCAGCTTAGAGGGACGGGCTTACAATGAGCAGTTCTTC

J: TRBJ2-5
V: TRBV20-1
size: few
D: TRBD2
CDR3: CSASSPSGLETQYF
DNA: TGCAGTGCTAGTTCTCCTAGCGGGCTAGAGACCCAGTACTTC

J: TRBJ2-3
V: TRBV27
size: few
D: -
CDR3: CASSLLGGTDTQYF
DNA: TGTGCCAGCAGCCTTTTAGGGGGCACAGATACGCAGTATTTT

J: TRBJ1-6
V: TRBV7-2
size: -
D: -
CDR3: CASSYTGLGVSISPLHF
DNA: TGTGCCAGCAGCTATACAGGGTTGGGTGTTTCAATATCACCCCTCCACTTT

J: TRBJ2-7
V: TRBV20-1
size: many
D: -
CDR3: CSANSPGYEQYF
DNA: TGCAGTGCTAACAGTCCCGGCTACGAGCAGTACTTC

J: TRBJ1-1
V: TRBV29-1
size: few
D: -
CDR3: CSGRSDLNTEAFF
DNA: TGCAGCGGTCGCAGCGACTTGAACACTGAAGCTTTCTTT

J: TRBJ2-2
V: TRBV5-1
size: few
D: -
CDR3: CASSLAPYPNTGELFF
DNA: TGCGCCAGCAGCTTGGCCCCATACCCGAACACCGGGGAGCTGTTTTTT

J: TRBJ2-3
V: TRBV10-3
size: few
D: -
CDR3: CAIRTSTDTQYF
DNA: TGTGCCATCAGGACCTCGACAGATACGCAGTATTTT

J: TRBJ2-1
V: TRBV13
size: few
D: -
CDR3: CASSPDSYNEQFF
DNA: TGTGCCAGCAGCCCCGACAGCTACAATGAGCAGTTCTTC

J: TRBJ2-5
V: TRBV7-2
size: -
D: TRBD2
CDR3: CASSWTSGGMETQYF
DNA: TGTGCCAGCAGCTGGACTAGCGGGGGGATGGAGACCCAGTACTTC

J: TRBJ2-7
V: TRBV14
size: many
D: -
CDR3: CASSLHPNWDNANEQYF
DNA: TGTGCCAGCAGCTTACACCCTAATTGGGACAACGCCAACGAGCAGTACTTC

J: TRBJ2-5
V: TRBV28
size: -
D: TRBD1
CDR3: CASSAGGAGKETQYF
DNA: TGTGCCAGCAGCGCAGGGGGCGCGGGCAAAGAGACCCAGTACTTC

J: TRBJ1-1
V: TRBV27
size: -
D: -
CDR3: CASSLQRGTEAFF
DNA: TGTGCCAGCAGTTTACAACGGGGCACTGAAGCTTTCTTT

J: TRBJ2-7
V: TRBV7-2
size: few
D: -
CDR3: CASSLVGTVYEQYF
DNA: TGTGCCAGCAGCTTAGTGGGAACCGTCTACGAGCAGTACTTC

J: TRBJ2-3
V: TRBV29-1
size: few
D: -
CDR3: CSVVDPTTDTQYF
DNA: TGCAGCGTTGTGGACCCAACCACAGATACGCAGTATTTT

J: TRBJ2-1
V: TRBV7-2
size: -
D: -
CDR3: CASSQAWGSYNEQFF
DNA: TGTGCCAGCAGCCAAGCGTGGGGGTCCTACAATGAGCAGTTCTTC

J: TRBJ2-5
V: TRBV12-2
size: many
D: -
CDR3: CASRLRSPHRVLLETQYF
DNA: TGTGCAAGTCGCTTACGAAGCCCACACAGGGTCCTCCTGGAGACCCAGTACTTC

J: TRBJ2-7
V: TRBV27
size: few
D: -
CDR3: CASSLVGGFYEQYF
DNA: TGTGCCAGCAGTTTAGTTGGGGGTTTCTACGAGCAGTACTTC

J: TRBJ2-7
V: TRBV18
size: many
D: -
CDR3: CASSPRAGSYEQYF
DNA: TGTGCCAGCTCACCACGGGCTGGATCCTACGAGCAGTACTTC

J: TRBJ2-5
V: TRBV20-1
size: -
D: TRBD2
CDR3: CSARGETSGGAGPRTQYF
DNA: TGCAGTGCCCGAGGGGAGACTAGCGGGGGGGCCGGGCCACGGACCCAGTACTTC

J: TRBJ2-3
V: TRBV20-1
size: many
D: -
CDR3: CSALPTGTDTQYF
DNA: TGCAGTGCTCTTCCTACAGGCACAGATACGCAGTATTTT

J: TRBJ2-7
V: TRBV11-2
size: -
D: TRBD2
CDR3: CASSPRTSAEVGQYF
DNA: TGTGCCAGTAGCCCTCGGACTAGCGCTGAAGTCGGGCAGTACTTC

J: TRBJ2-3
V: TRBV18
size: -
D: -
CDR3: CASSPPGGHFTDTQYF
DNA: TGTGCCAGCTCACCACCAGGGGGACACTTCACAGATACGCAGTATTTT

J: TRBJ2-7
V: TRBV11-2
size: -
D: -
CDR3: CASRPGLRGSYEQYF
DNA: TGTGCCAGCAGGCCGGGGCTACGGGGCTCCTACGAGCAGTACTTC

J: TRBJ1-1
V: TRBV7-9
size: -
D: TRBD1
CDR3: CASSSIQGGTEAFF
DNA: TGTGCCAGCAGCTCAATCCAGGGGGGCACTGAAGCTTTCTTT

J: TRBJ2-1
V: TRBV5-4
size: few
D: TRBD2
CDR3: CASSGAGEFYNEQFF
DNA: TGTGCCAGCAGCGGGGCGGGGGAATTCTACAATGAGCAGTTCTTC

J: TRBJ2-5
V: TRBV10-3
size: many
D: TRBD1
CDR3: CAISEQGQQKLYF
DNA: TGTGCCATCAGTGAACAGGGACAGCAAAAGCTGTACTTC

J: TRBJ2-2
V: TRBV12-3/TRBV12-4
size: few
D: -
CDR3: CASTSDRGMNTGELFF
DNA: TGTGCCAGCACCTCAGATCGAGGAATGAACACCGGGGAGCTGTTTTTT

J: TRBJ2-1
V: TRBV3-1
size: few
D: TRBD2
CDR3: CASSQELGGGNNEQFF
DNA: TGTGCCAGCAGCCAAGAGCTGGGGGGGGGAAACAATGAGCAGTTCTTC

J: TRBJ1-4
V: TRBV4-3
size: many
D: -
CDR3: CASSQQAGPNEKLFF
DNA: TGCGCCAGCAGCCAACAGGCGGGGCCTAATGAAAAACTGTTTTTT

J: TRBJ1-5
V: TRBV28
size: -
D: -
CDR3: CASSLRGRGHQPQHF
DNA: TGTGCCAGCAGTTTAAGGGGCAGGGGCCATCAGCCCCAGCATTTT

J: TRBJ1-3
V: TRBV3-1
size: few
D: -
CDR3: CASSQRRTRTASAGNTIYF
DNA: TGTGCCAGCAGCCAACGACGAACCCGGACAGCTTCCGCTGGAAACACCATATATTTT

J: TRBJ2-1
V: TRBV10-3
size: -
D: -
CDR3: CAISEGLRVGDEQFF
DNA: TGTGCCATCAGTGAGGGACTACGAGTGGGCGATGAGCAGTTCTTC

J: TRBJ2-3
V: TRBV6-2/TRBV6-3
size: -
D: -
CDR3: CASTRGGAGTDTQYF
DNA: TGTGCCAGCACGAGGGGGGGGGCAGGCACAGATACGCAGTATTTT

J: TRBJ2-3
V: TRBV18
size: many
D: -
CDR3: CASSISHQGTDTQYF
DNA: TGTGCCAGCTCCATCTCACATCAGGGCACAGATACGCAGTATTTT